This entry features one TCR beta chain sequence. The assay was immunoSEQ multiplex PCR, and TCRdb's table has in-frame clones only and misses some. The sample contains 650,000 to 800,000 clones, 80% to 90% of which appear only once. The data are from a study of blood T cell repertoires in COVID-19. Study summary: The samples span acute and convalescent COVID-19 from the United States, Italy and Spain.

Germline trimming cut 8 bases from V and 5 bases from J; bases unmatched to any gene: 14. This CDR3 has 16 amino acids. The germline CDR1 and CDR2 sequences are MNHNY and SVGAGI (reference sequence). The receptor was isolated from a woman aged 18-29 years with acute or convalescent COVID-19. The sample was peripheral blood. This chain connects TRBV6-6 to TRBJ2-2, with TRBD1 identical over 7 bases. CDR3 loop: CASGTTGAKGTGELFF. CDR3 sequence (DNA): TGTGCCAGCGGGACAACAGGGGCAAAAGGGACCGGGGAGCTGTTTTTT.